Each of the 10 T cell receptor beta chains below was sequenced from the same sample in a study of response to subunit inactivated influenza vaccine. Via MiXCR, TCRdb re-called the RT-PCR reads, giving one row per CDR3 protein. The sample includes roughly 700,000 distinct CDR3 sequences, 14% of them seen just once. Sequencing was performed on PBMCs from blood, taken less than 15 days before vaccination. These receptors were obtained from a man aged 50-59 years who received an inactivated influenza vaccine.

This clonotype was picked up a small number of times. This chain links TRBV24-1 with TRBJ1-2; 9 nucleotides match TRBD1. With 2 bases clipped from V and 6 bases from J, the junction kept 21 bases outside the gene matches. Germline CDR1 reads KGHDR; CDR2 reads SFDVKD. This CDR3 comprises 20 residues. The CDR3 region is CATSDSGQGNYASSRDGYTF. CDR3 coding DNA: TGTGCCACCAGTGATTCGGGACAGGGAAACTACGCATCGTCAAGGGATGGCTACACCTTC.

This clonotype came up a few times. J is TRBJ2-5 and V is TRBV7-2; 9 bases map to TRBD1. This CDR3 has 14 residues. Germline CDR1 reads SGHTA; CDR2 reads FQGNSA. Unmatched junction bases numbered 4, after V lost 3 bases and J lost 5 bases. The CDR3 loop is CASSFGTGFETQYF. CDR3 in DNA: TGTGCCAGCAGCTTTGGGACAGGGTTTGAGACCCAGTACTTC.

This clonotype was detected a few times. The V and J genes are TRBV6-1 and TRBJ2-3; TRBD2 might be the D (5 bases). The CDR3 totals 13 residues. V was trimmed by 2 bases and J by 8 bases, leaving 11 bases between them. Per germline, CDR1 MNHNS and CDR2 SASEGT. CDR3 nucleotide sequence: TGTGCCAGCAGTGAATGGCGGGTAACTACGCAGTATTTT. It encodes CASSEWRVTTQYF.

This clonotype was observed a handful of times. The rearrangement joins TRBV28 to TRBJ2-7, with D possibly matching TRBD2 (6 bases). Per the germline V gene, CDR1 is MDHEN and CDR2 is SYDVKM. The ends were cut back, 3 bases at V and 3 bases at J, with 12 bases in the middle. The CDR3 extends over 14 amino acids. The DNA of the CDR3 is TGTGCCAGCAGTTTCTTCGGGAGTGGCTACGAGCAGTACTTC. As protein: CASSFFGSGYEQYF. The complete variable domain, with remaining parts taken from reference TRBV28 and TRBJ2-7, reads DVKVTQSSRYLVKRTGEKVFLECVQDMDHENMFWYRQDPGLGLRLIYFSYDVKMKEKGDIPEGYSVSREKKERFSLILESASTNQTSMYLCASSFFGSGYEQYFGPGTRLTVT.

This clonotype came up a few times. The chain recombines TRBV13 with TRBJ1-6; D gene ambiguous. The V gene lost 2 bases and the J gene lost 7 bases, with 6 bases spanning the gap. The germline V gene has CDR1 PRHDT and CDR2 FYEKMQ (reference sequence). The CDR3 has 13 amino acids. CDR3 loop: CASSLIRNSPLHF. Written as DNA, the CDR3 is TGTGCCAGCAGCTTAATCAGGAATTCACCCCTCCACTTT.

This clonotype was seen many times. The rearrangement uses TRBV29-1 and TRBJ2-1, with D perhaps matching TRBD1 or TRBD2 (5 bases each). Germline assignment: CDR1 SQVTM and CDR2 ANQGSEA. The CDR3 is 15 amino acids. The V end was cut by 8 bases, the J end by 0 bases, with 17 bases between. In DNA, the CDR3 is TGCAGCTTCTTCGGTAGGGACGCCTCCTACAATGAGCAGTTCTTC. Translated, it gives CSFFGRDASYNEQFF.

The chain combines TRBV5-1 with TRBJ2-1; 12 nucleotides match TRBD2. The germline CDR1 and CDR2 sequences are SGHRS and YFSETQ. V shed 0 bases and J 4 bases; nucleotides not matched to a gene: 5. The CDR3 consists of 17 residues. The CDR3 DNA sequence: TGCGCCAGCAGCTTGGAACCGGGACTAGCGGGTTACAATGAGCAGTTCTTC. It translates to CASSLEPGLAGYNEQFF.

The J gene is TRBJ2-3, the V gene TRBV12-3 or TRBV12-4, with 8 bases aligning to TRBD2. The V and J ends lost 3 bases and 7 bases, in that order; junction bases with no gene match: 9. The CDR3 covers 15 residues. The chain's CDR3 is CASSLSGSGGNTQYF. The DNA of the CDR3 is TGTGCCAGCAGTTTGAGCGGGAGCGGTGGGAATACGCAGTATTTT.

V usage is TRBV12-3 or TRBV12-4 and J usage is TRBJ2-1; the match to TRBD1 covers 9 bases. J was trimmed by 4 bases and V by 6 bases; bases with no gene match: 10. The CDR3 consists of 16 residues. The chain's CDR3 is CASSPGQGRSYNEQFF. CDR3 coding DNA: TGTGCCAGCAGCCCCGGACAGGGGAGAAGTTACAATGAGCAGTTCTTC.

This clonotype has only a few counts. V gene TRBV6-2 or TRBV6-3 combines with J gene TRBJ2-7; TRBD2 might be the D (6 bases). Germline V gene sequence: CDR1 MNHEY, CDR2 SVGEGT. This CDR3 has 16 residues. Trimming took off 8 bases at V and 2 bases at J, with 22 bases between the two ends. CDR3 sequence: CASGWGLLLSAYEQYF. The DNA for the CDR3 is TGTGCCAGCGGGTGGGGACTCTTGCTGTCCGCCTACGAGCAGTACTTC.